Here is one T cell receptor beta chain with its context. In the authors' methods: Estimates of nucleated cell counts were drawn from the amplification of reference gene primers. Libraries were prepared by immunoSEQ multiplex PCR; TCRdb keeps only in-frame clonotypes and omits some of them. Clonal size and the V and J genes are those of that table, whereas D and trimming came from the DNA. Of over 200,000 clones listed, about 90% were seen once; the top ten hold under 3%. These data are taken from a study of blood T cell repertoires in COVID-19. The overall study: Acute and convalescent COVID-19 samples came from the United States, Italy and Spain.

CDR1 MNHEY and CDR2 SVGAGI come from the germline V gene. J lost 10 bases, V lost 8 bases, and 12 bases had no gene match. The CDR3 length is 14 residues. V and J are TRBV6-5 and TRBJ2-1, with TRBD2 matching 9 bases. Sample: peripheral blood. This TCR was recovered from a person aged 18 to 29 with COVID-19, enrolled during active disease. CDR3 nucleotides: TGTGCCAGCGAACCCCAAGCGGGAGGCAAGGAGCAGTTCTTC. It is translated as CASEPQAGGKEQFF.